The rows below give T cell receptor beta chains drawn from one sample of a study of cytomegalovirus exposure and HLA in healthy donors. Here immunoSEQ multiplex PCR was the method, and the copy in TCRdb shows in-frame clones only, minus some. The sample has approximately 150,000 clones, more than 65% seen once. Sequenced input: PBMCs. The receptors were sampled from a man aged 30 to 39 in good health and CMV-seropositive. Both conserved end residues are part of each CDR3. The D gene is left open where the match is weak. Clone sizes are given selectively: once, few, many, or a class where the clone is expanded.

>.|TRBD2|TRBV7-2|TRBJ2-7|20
TGTGCCAGCAGCTTAGCGCGGGGGGAGCGGACTAGCGGGAGTAGGTACGAGCAGTACTTC
CASSLARGERTSGSRYEQYF
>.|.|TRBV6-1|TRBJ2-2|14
TGTGCCAGCAGTGAAGGTAGCGGTATCGGGGAGCTGTTTTTT
CASSEGSGIGELFF
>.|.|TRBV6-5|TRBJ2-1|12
TGTGCCAGCAGTCAGTCCTACAATGAGCAGTTCTTC
CASSQSYNEQFF
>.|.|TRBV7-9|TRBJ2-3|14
TGTGCCAGCAGCCGGAGGAGCTACACAGATACGCAGTATTTT
CASSRRSYTDTQYF
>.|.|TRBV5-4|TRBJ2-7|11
TGTGCCAGCAGCTCAAATTACGAGCAGTACTTC
CASSSNYEQYF
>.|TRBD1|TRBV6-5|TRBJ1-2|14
TGTGCCAGCAGTATTCAGTCGACAGGGTATGGCTACACCTTC
CASSIQSTGYGYTF
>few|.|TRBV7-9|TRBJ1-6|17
TGTGCCAGCAGCTTAGTTAGGCTCAGGGAGGAGAATTCACCCCTCCACTTT
CASSLVRLREENSPLHF
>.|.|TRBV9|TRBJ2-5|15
TGTGCCAGCAGCCCCGAGCGAGGGGGGGCCGAGACCCAGTACTTC
CASSPERGGAETQYF
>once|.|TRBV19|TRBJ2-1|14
TGTGCCAGTAGTATAAAAACAGCCTACAATGAGCAGTTCTTC
CASSIKTAYNEQFF
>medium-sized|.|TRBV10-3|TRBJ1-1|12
TGTGCCATCAGTGCGGAGGCCACTGAAGCTTTCTTT
CAISAEATEAFF
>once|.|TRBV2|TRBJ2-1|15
TGTGCCAGCAGTGCTCCGGGTAGCTCCTACAATGAGCAGTTCTTC
CASSAPGSSYNEQFF
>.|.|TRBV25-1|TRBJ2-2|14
TGTGCCAGCTCCGGGCAGGAGGTCACCGGGGAGCTGTTTTTT
CASSGQEVTGELFF
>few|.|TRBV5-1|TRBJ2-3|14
TGCGCCAGCAGACAGACCTTCAGCACAGATACGCAGTATTTT
CASRQTFSTDTQYF
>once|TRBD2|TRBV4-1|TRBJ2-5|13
TGCGCCAGCAAAGCGGGAGAGTCATGGGAGCAGTACTTC
CASKAGESWEQYF
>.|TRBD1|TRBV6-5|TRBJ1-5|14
TGTGCCAGCAGACCTGACAGGGGAAATCAGCCCCAGCATTTT
CASRPDRGNQPQHF
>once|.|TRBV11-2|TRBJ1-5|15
TGTGCCAGCAGCTTAACGACGGGGATCAATCAGCCCCAGCATTTT
CASSLTTGINQPQHF
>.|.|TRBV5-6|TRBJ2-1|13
TGTGCCAGCAGCCCGCTACCAGACTATGAGCAGTTCTTC
CASSPLPDYEQFF
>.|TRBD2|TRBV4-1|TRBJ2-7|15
TGCGCCAGCAGCCAAGCCCAGGCGGGAGTGTTCGAGCAGTACTTC
CASSQAQAGVFEQYF
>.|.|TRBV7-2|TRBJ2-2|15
TGTGCCAGCAGCTCATCCCCTGCAGCGGTCGGGGAGCTGTTTTTT
CASSSSPAAVGELFF
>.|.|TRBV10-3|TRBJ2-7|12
TGTGCCATCAGCACGGACTGGTGGGAGCAGTACTTC
CAISTDWWEQYF
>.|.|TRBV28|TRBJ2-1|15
TGTGCCAGCAGCGCCCCACAGAGCTCCTACAATGAGCAGTTCTTC
CASSAPQSSYNEQFF
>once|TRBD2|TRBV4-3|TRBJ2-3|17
TGCGCCAGCAGCCGGGGCGGGGGGGAGATGGGCACAGATACGCAGTATTTT
CASSRGGGEMGTDTQYF
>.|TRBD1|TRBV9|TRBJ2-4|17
TGTGCCAGCAGCTTCCGACAGGGGGGGGATGGACAAAACATTCAGTACTTC
CASSFRQGGDGQNIQYF
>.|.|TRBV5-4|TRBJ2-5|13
.
CASSFGQGETQYF
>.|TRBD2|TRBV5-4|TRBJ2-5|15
TGTGCCAGCAGCTTGAGCGGGAGGGCCTGGGAGACCCAGTACTTC
CASSLSGRAWETQYF
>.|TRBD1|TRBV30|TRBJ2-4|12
TGTGCCTGGGCGACAGGGGCGAACATTCAGTACTTC
CAWATGANIQYF
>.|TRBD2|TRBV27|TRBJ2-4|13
TGTGCCAGCGGCGGGAGGGCCCAAAACATTCAGTACTTC
CASGGRAQNIQYF
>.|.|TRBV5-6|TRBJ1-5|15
TGTGCCAGCAGCTTGGACCCAGTTAGCAATCAGCCCCAGCATTTT
CASSLDPVSNQPQHF
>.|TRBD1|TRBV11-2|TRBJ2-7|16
TGTGCCAGCAGCTTAGATATGGGACAGGGCAAATACGAGCAGTACTTC
CASSLDMGQGKYEQYF
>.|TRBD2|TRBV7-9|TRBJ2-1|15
TGTGCCAGCAGCTTATCGGGACTAGCGGGAGGCTCTTCGCTCTTC
CASSLSGLAGGSSLF
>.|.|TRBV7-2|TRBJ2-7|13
TGTGCCAGCAGCCCCATCCCGAGCTACGAGCAGTACTTC
CASSPIPSYEQYF
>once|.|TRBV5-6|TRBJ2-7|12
TGTGCCAGCAGCTTGCAGGACTACGAGCAGTACTTC
CASSLQDYEQYF
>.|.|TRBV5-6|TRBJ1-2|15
TGTGCCAGCAGCTTGGGAAGCGGGACGGCCTATGGCTACACCTTC
CASSLGSGTAYGYTF
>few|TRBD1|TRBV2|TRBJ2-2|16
TGTGCCAGCATCCGAGGCGGGACAGGGATCACCGGGGAGCTGTTTTTT
CASIRGGTGITGELFF
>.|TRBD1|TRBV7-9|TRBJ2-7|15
TGTTCCAGCAGCTTAGGACAGGGTCTTGTGTACGAGCAGTACTTC
CSSSLGQGLVYEQYF
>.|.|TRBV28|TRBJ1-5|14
TGTGCCAGCACCAAAGGGGGGGGTTATCAGCCCCAGCATTTT
CASTKGGGYQPQHF
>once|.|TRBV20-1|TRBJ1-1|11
TGCAGTGGGGAGATGAACACTGAAGCTTTCTTT
CSGEMNTEAFF
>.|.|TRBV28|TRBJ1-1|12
TGTGCCAGCCAGGATCCGAACACTGAAGCTTTCTTT
CASQDPNTEAFF
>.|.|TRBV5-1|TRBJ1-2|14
TGCGCCAGCAGCTTGGCGGCAGGGTCCTCTGGCTACACCTTC
CASSLAAGSSGYTF
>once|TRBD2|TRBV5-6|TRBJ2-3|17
TGTGCCAGCAGCGCTCTACTAGCGGGAGGGAGCACAGATACGCAGTATTTT
CASSALLAGGSTDTQYF
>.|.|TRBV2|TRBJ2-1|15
TGTGCCAGCAGTGAGGACGCGGCAGGGTCCAATGAGCAGTTCTTC
CASSEDAAGSNEQFF
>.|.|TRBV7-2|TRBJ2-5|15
TGTGCCAGCAGCTTAAACTTCGGACAGTCTGGGACCCAGTACTTC
CASSLNFGQSGTQYF
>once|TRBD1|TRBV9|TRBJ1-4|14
TGTGCCAGCAGCGTAGGACAGGGGGTAGGAAAACTGTTTTTT
CASSVGQGVGKLFF
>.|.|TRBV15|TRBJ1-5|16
TGTGCCACCAGCACGGGGACACCCGTTCCCAATCAGCCCCAGCATTTT
CATSTGTPVPNQPQHF
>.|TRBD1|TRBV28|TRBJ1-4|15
TGTGCCAGCAGTTTACCCGGTACAGGGGTCGAAAAACTGTTTTTT
CASSLPGTGVEKLFF
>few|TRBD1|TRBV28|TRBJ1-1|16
TGTGCCAGCAGTCCCCGGGACAGGGGGCTGTACACTGAAGCTTTCTTT
CASSPRDRGLYTEAFF
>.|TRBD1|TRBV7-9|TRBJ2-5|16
TGTGCCAGCAGCTTAGGGACAGGGGATATGGGAGAGACCCAGTACTTC
CASSLGTGDMGETQYF
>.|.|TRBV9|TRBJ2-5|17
TGTGCCAGCAGCGTCCGGAGGGGGGGGCCCCTCCAAGAGACCCAGTACTTC
CASSVRRGGPLQETQYF
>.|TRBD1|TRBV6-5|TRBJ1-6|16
TGTGCCAGCAGTTATTCAATCGGGACAGGGGTCTCACCCCTCCACTTT
CASSYSIGTGVSPLHF